The 32 T cell receptor beta chains below all came from one sample that was sequenced in a study of control samples from healthy donors and cancer patients. Only in-frame clones appear in the TCRdb table, and some are missing; sequencing was by immunoSEQ multiplex PCR. In the table there are 250,000 to 300,000 clones, roughly 87% of which are singletons. The sequencing sample was made of PBMCs. The receptor set was obtained from a woman aged 55-70 years with lung cancer.

The V gene is TRBV7-9, the J gene TRBJ2-1; 7 nucleotides agree with TRBD1. The CDR3 runs to 15 residues. From germline, CDR1 is SEHNR and CDR2 FQNEAQ (reference sequence). V lost 1 base, J lost 6 bases, and 6 bases stayed unmatched. The chain's CDR3 is CASSLGQGNINEQFF. The CDR3 bases are TGTGCCAGCAGCTTAGGACAGGGTAACATCAATGAGCAGTTCTTC.

The chain recombines TRBV11-2 with TRBJ2-1; 11 bases map to TRBD2. This CDR3 has 16 amino acids. Unmatched junction bases numbered 4, after V lost 4 bases and J lost 2 bases. Germline CDR1 reads SGHAT; CDR2 reads FQNNGV. This chain's CDR3 is CASSWGTSGPYNEQFF. CDR3 coding DNA: TGTGCCAGCAGCTGGGGGACTAGCGGACCCTACAATGAGCAGTTCTTC.

V is TRBV7-9 and J is TRBJ1-1; D is perhaps TRBD1 (5 bases). The CDR3 is 14 amino acids. The V end lost 3 bases, the J end lost 3 bases, and 11 bases lay between the germline ends. Germline CDR1 reads SEHNR; CDR2 reads FQNEAQ (reference sequence). In nucleotides, the CDR3 is TGTGCCAGCAGCTTGTTAGGAGGGGACACTGAAGCTTTCTTT. Translating gives CASSLLGGDTEAFF.

The V gene is TRBV5-6, the J gene TRBJ1-1; a possible D gene is TRBD1 (5 bases). The length of the CDR3 is 12 residues. V was trimmed by 3 bases and J by 11 bases, leaving 14 bases between them. Germline CDR1 reads SGHDT; CDR2 reads YYEEEE. Written as DNA, the CDR3 is TGTGCCAGCAGCTGGGGCCTAACCTGGGCTTTCTTT. Amino acids: CASSWGLTWAFF.

This chain uses TRBV7-3 with TRBJ1-1; weak D call: TRBD1 (5 bases). V dropped 3 bases and J dropped 1 base, with 9 bases sitting between them. Germline assignment: CDR1 SGHTA and CDR2 FQGTGA. The CDR3 consists of 14 residues. CDR3 region: CASSLAQANTEAFF. CDR3 coding DNA: TGTGCCAGCAGCTTGGCACAGGCGAACACTGAAGCTTTCTTT. The variable domain in full, with the rest retrieved from reference TRBV7-3 and TRBJ1-1, is GAGVSQTPSNKVTEKGKYVELRCDPISGHTALYWYRQSLGQGPEFLIYFQGTGAADDSGLPNDRFFAVRPEGSVSTLKIQRTERGDSAVYLCASSLAQANTEAFFGQGTRLTVV.

This clone was detected once. The V call is TRBV7-2, the J call TRBJ2-7, with 11 nucleotides matching TRBD1. The CDR3 is 15 amino acids. With 1 base clipped from V and 6 bases from J, the junction kept 5 bases outside the gene matches. Germline CDR1 reads SGHTA; CDR2 reads FQGNSA. The CDR3 protein is CASSLVGTGGSEQYF. CDR3 bases: TGTGCCAGCAGCTTAGTAGGGACAGGGGGTAGCGAGCAGTACTTC.

The chain couples TRBV23-1 to TRBJ2-7; D perhaps matches TRBD2 (5 bases). TRBV23-1 is an ORF; its function is uncertain. V lost 6 bases to trimming and J lost 3 bases, with 24 bases between them. The CDR3 is made up of 17 amino acids. CDR3 sequence: CASSHPALAEVLYEQYF. The CDR3, as DNA: TGCGCCAGCAGCCATCCGGCTCTAGCAGAAGTACTCTACGAGCAGTACTTC.

The chain has TRBV7-9 and TRBJ1-2, with unresolved D. CDR3 length: 17 residues. Germline loops: CDR1 SEHNR, CDR2 FQNEAQ (reference sequence). V was clipped by 4 bases and J by 0 bases, with 18 bases between them. The CDR3 is CASSSVLTRPANYGYTF. CDR3 nucleotide sequence: TGTGCCAGCAGCTCAGTACTAACCCGACCAGCTAACTATGGCTACACCTTC.

J is TRBJ1-6 and V is TRBV11-2; 7 bases are shared with TRBD1. Germline CDR1 reads SGHAT; CDR2 reads FQNNGV. This CDR3 comprises 17 residues. V gave up 5 bases and J gave up 8 bases; unmatched junction bases: 15. CDR3 coding DNA: TGTGCCAGCAGCCCAAACAGGGGACTAGCCCAAGATTCACCCCTCCACTTT. Translated: CASSPNRGLAQDSPLHF.

J is TRBJ2-6 and V is TRBV5-4, with 9 bases lining up with TRBD2. This CDR3 spans 17 amino acids. The V gene's germline CDR1 is SGHNT and CDR2 YYREEE (reference sequence). V lost 3 bases and J lost 4; bases outside the gene matches: 8. The CDR3 sequence: CASSSGLAWTGANVLTF. Written as DNA, the CDR3 is TGTGCCAGCAGCTCCGGACTAGCGTGGACCGGGGCCAACGTCCTGACTTTC.

CDR3 loop: CASSFSTAPREAFF. The CDR3 nucleotides are TGTGCCAGCAGCTTTTCGACAGCGCCTCGTGAAGCTTTCTTT. The chain joins TRBV7-8 to TRBJ1-1; a weak D match, TRBD1 (5 bases). Trimming took off 3 bases at V and 7 bases at J, with 15 bases between the two ends. CDR3 length: 14 residues. The germline gives CDR1 SGHVS, CDR2 FQNEAQ.

The rearrangement uses TRBV7-9 and TRBJ1-4; tentatively, D is TRBD1 (5 bases). Germline V lookup: CDR1 SEHNR, CDR2 FQNEAQ (reference sequence). Trimming stripped 3 bases from V and 3 bases from J, with 14 bases between. The CDR3 loop spans 16 amino acids. The CDR3 DNA reads TGTGCCAGCAGCTTCCAAGGGGTAGCGCCTAATGAAAAACTGTTTTTT. This codes for CASSFQGVAPNEKLFF.

V usage is TRBV11-2 and J usage is TRBJ2-7, with 8 bases matching TRBD1. Germline CDR1 reads SGHAT; CDR2 reads FQNNGV. With V trimmed by 1 base and J by 6 bases, 8 bases remained unmatched. This CDR3 contains 15 residues. Here the CDR3 DNA reads TGTGCCAGCAGCTTAGGCGGACAGGGTAGGAGCGAGCAGTACTTC. It codes for CASSLGGQGRSEQYF.

The CDR3 DNA reads as TGTGCCAGCAGTAAGGGACAGGGGGTCAACAATGAGCAGTTCTTC. This sequence encodes CASSKGQGVNNEQFF. This chain connects TRBV6-6 to TRBJ2-1; 11 bases agree with TRBD1. The CDR3 totals 15 residues. V was clipped by 5 bases and J by 5 bases; unmatched bases: 5. Germline CDR1 is MNHNY and CDR2 is SVGAGI (reference sequence).

The rearrangement joins TRBV9 to TRBJ2-3; weak D call: TRBD2 (5 bases). The CDR3 extends over 15 amino acids. V was shortened by 0 bases and J by 3 bases, with 11 bases between the two germline ends. Germline V gene lookup returns CDR1 SGDLS and CDR2 YYNGEE. The CDR3 sequence: CASSVVPRETDTQYF. CDR3 sequence (DNA): TGTGCCAGCAGCGTAGTCCCCCGGGAAACAGATACGCAGTATTTT.

The chain uses TRBV19 and TRBJ2-2; 16 nucleotides line up with TRBD2. After removal of 8 bases from V and 1 base from J, the junction contained 7 bases not matched to a gene. The CDR3 runs 18 residues. The germline gives CDR1 LNHDA, CDR2 SQIVND (reference sequence). The CDR3 loop is CASGRGLAGGRNTGELFF. Written as DNA, the CDR3 is TGTGCCAGTGGACGGGGACTAGCGGGGGGGCGGAACACCGGGGAGCTGTTTTTT.

V is TRBV5-1 and J is TRBJ2-6; the match to TRBD1 covers 10 bases. Germline V gene lookup returns CDR1 SGHRS and CDR2 YFSETQ. After removal of 0 bases from V and 4 bases from J, the junction contained 4 bases not matched to a gene. The CDR3 contains 17 residues. For the CDR3, the DNA is TGCGCCAGCAGCTTGGAGACAGGGGGCTCAGGGGCCAACGTCCTGACTTTC. It translates to CASSLETGGSGANVLTF.

This clone was counted between two and nine times. The same CDR3 also results from other DNA sequences found in this sample. The rearrangement joins TRBV28 to TRBJ2-7, with 10 bases fitting TRBD1. V was pared by 4 bases and J by 4 bases, with 1 base of the junction left unmatched. The CDR3 extends over 13 amino acids. Germline V gives CDR1 MDHEN, CDR2 SYDVKM. The CDR3 coding sequence is TGTGCCAGCAGTTCGGGACAGGGGTACGAGCAGTACTTC. It specifies CASSSGQGYEQYF.

The rearrangement uses TRBV3-1 (or the pseudogene TRBV3-2) and TRBJ2-3, with 8 bases aligning to TRBD2. The germline V gene has CDR1 LGHDT and CDR2 YNNKEL (reference sequence). V was pared by 4 bases and J by 2 bases, with 8 bases of the junction left unmatched. CDR3 length: 16 residues. DNA of the CDR3: TGTGCCAGCAGCCCACAGGGTAGCGGGACCACAGATACGCAGTATTTT. It codes for CASSPQGSGTTDTQYF.

V gene TRBV10-3 combines with J gene TRBJ2-1, with 10 bases identical to TRBD2. V lost 6 bases and J lost 7; bases outside the gene matches: 12. The CDR3 length is 16 residues. Germline V CDR1 and CDR2: ENHRY, SYGVKD. CDR3 loop: CAISPTLAGVGNEQFF. DNA for the CDR3: TGTGCCATCAGCCCGACTCTAGCGGGAGTAGGTAATGAGCAGTTCTTC.

Here the CDR3 reads CASSLRDSVSYGYTF. The CDR3, as DNA: TGTGCCAGCAGCTTGCGGGACAGTGTCAGTTATGGCTACACCTTC. V usage is TRBV7-9 and J usage is TRBJ1-2; TRBD1 aligns across 7 bases. Germline CDR1 reads SEHNR; CDR2 reads FQNEAQ (reference sequence). The CDR3 extends over 15 amino acids. J was trimmed by 5 bases and V by 3 bases; bases with no gene match: 9. The variable domain in full, completed from reference TRBV7-9 and TRBJ1-2, reads DTGVSQNPRHKITKRGQNVTFRCDPISEHNRLYWYRQTLGQGPEFLTYFQNEAQLEKSRLLSDRFSAERPKGSFSTLEIQRTEQGDSAMYLCASSLRDSVSYGYTFGSGTRLTVV.

The CDR3 DNA reads TGTGCCATCAGGCAGGGGGGCACTGAAGCTTTCTTT. Protein sequence: CAIRQGGTEAFF. V is TRBV10-3 and J is TRBJ1-1, with TRBD1 matching 7 bases. V dropped 6 bases and J dropped 4; count of bases not matched to a gene: 2. Per the germline V gene, CDR1 is ENHRY and CDR2 is SYGVKD. The CDR3 has 12 residues.

J is TRBJ2-1 and V is TRBV5-1; D unclear. Looked up from germline, CDR1 is SGHRS and CDR2 is YFSETQ. There are 16 residues in the CDR3. Trimming left V 1 base short and J 8 bases short, with 19 bases between. CDR3 coding DNA: TGCGCCAGCAGCTTGTTTTTGACTGGAGCTAGGGATGAGCAGTTCTTC. Translated, it gives CASSLFLTGARDEQFF.

The rearrangement joins TRBV2 to TRBJ1-6, with D possibly being TRBD1 (6 bases). The V gene lost 8 bases and the J gene lost 9 bases, with 17 bases spanning the gap. The CDR3 length is 14 residues. CDR1 and CDR2 (germline): SNHLY, FYNNEI. The CDR3 DNA follows: TGTGCCAGCCTAGGGGGTACCTATGGTTCACCCCTCCACTTT. It specifies CASLGGTYGSPLHF.

V gene TRBV28 combines with J gene TRBJ1-1; no firm D call. CDR1 is MDHEN and CDR2 is SYDVKM in the germline V gene. V was trimmed by 2 bases and J by 8 bases, leaving 9 bases between them. This CDR3 has 12 residues. CDR3 DNA: TGTGCCAGCAGTTTACGGGGTTCGGAAGCTTTCTTT. This codes for CASSLRGSEAFF. Looking up the rest from reference TRBV28 and TRBJ1-1 gives the full variable domain: DVKVTQSSRYLVKRTGEKVFLECVQDMDHENMFWYRQDPGLGLRLIYFSYDVKMKEKGDIPEGYSVSREKKERFSLILESASTNQTSMYLCASSLRGSEAFFGQGTRLTVV.

J is TRBJ2-5 and V is TRBV5-1; TRBD1 matches 7 bases. Germline V lookup: CDR1 SGHRS, CDR2 YFSETQ. The CDR3 extends over 15 amino acids. Unmatched junction bases numbered 6, after V lost 3 bases and J lost 1 base. The CDR3 is CASSSRQGVQETQYF. The CDR3 nucleotides are TGCGCCAGCAGCTCCCGCCAGGGGGTCCAAGAGACCCAGTACTTC.

The gene calls are TRBV9 and TRBJ2-1, with 9 bases identical to TRBD2. CDR3 length equals 15 residues. V shed 6 bases and J 4 bases; nucleotides not matched to a gene: 8. CDR1 SGDLS and CDR2 YYNGEE come from the germline V gene. CDR3 region: CASTFSAGGYNEQFF. CDR3 bases: TGTGCCAGCACCTTTTCAGCGGGGGGATACAATGAGCAGTTCTTC.

This clone was observed a few times. The chain is built from TRBV15 and TRBJ1-2; D ambiguous. This CDR3 is 13 amino acids long. The V end lost 5 bases, the J end lost 1 base, and 8 bases lay between the germline ends. From germline, CDR1 is LNHNV and CDR2 YYDKDF (reference sequence). CDR3 protein: CATSGRDNYGYTF. CDR3 coding DNA: TGTGCCACCAGCGGTCGGGATAACTATGGCTACACCTTC.

This clone was seen a few times. CDR3: CSASRQALANSPLHF. Written as DNA, the CDR3 is TGCAGTGCTAGTCGTCAGGCCTTGGCAAATTCACCCCTCCACTTT. The chain carries TRBV20-1 and TRBJ1-6, with no clear D. V gave up 3 bases and J gave up 7 bases, with 16 bases separating them. This CDR3 has 15 residues. CDR1 is DFQATT, CDR2 SNEGSKA, per germline (reference sequence).

A single count supports this clone. This chain links TRBV5-1 with TRBJ2-3; 12 bases are a match to TRBD2. V trimming: 1 base; J trimming: 0 bases; junction bases outside the gene matches: 6. The V gene's germline CDR1 is SGHRS and CDR2 YFSETQ. The CDR3 consists of 18 residues. This CDR3 is CASSLRLAGGSSTDTQYF. The CDR3 DNA follows: TGCGCCAGCAGCTTGCGGCTAGCGGGGGGGTCAAGCACAGATACGCAGTATTTT.

The sample holds a few counts of this clone. The chain is built from TRBV6-4 and TRBJ1-2; TRBD1 aligns across 11 bases. CDR3 length: 13 residues. The V and J ends lost 6 bases and 4 bases, in that order; junction bases with no gene match: 1. The germline V gene has CDR1 MRHNA and CDR2 SNTAGT. The DNA of the CDR3 is TGTGCCAGCAGAGGACAGGGGGCCTATGGCTACACCTTC. Translation: CASRGQGAYGYTF.

CDR3 DNA sequence: TGTGCCAGCAGCCCAGGACAGGGTAATTCACCCCTCCACTTT. Amino acid sequence: CASSPGQGNSPLHF. V usage is TRBV5-4 and J usage is TRBJ1-6, with TRBD1 matching 8 bases. Germline assignment: CDR1 SGHNT and CDR2 YYREEE (reference sequence). V lost 4 bases to trimming and J lost 6 bases; unmatched junction nucleotides: 3. The CDR3 loop spans 14 amino acids.